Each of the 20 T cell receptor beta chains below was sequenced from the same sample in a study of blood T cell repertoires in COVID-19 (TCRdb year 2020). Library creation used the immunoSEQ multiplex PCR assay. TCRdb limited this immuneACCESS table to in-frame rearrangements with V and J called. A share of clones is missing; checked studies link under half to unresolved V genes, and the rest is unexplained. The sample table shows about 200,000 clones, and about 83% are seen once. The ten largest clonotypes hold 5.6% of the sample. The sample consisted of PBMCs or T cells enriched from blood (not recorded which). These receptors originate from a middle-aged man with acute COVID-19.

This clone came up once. The CDR3: CASSLGAITEAFF. Here the CDR3 DNA reads TGTGCCAGCAGCTTAGGGGCAATTACTGAAGCTTTCTTT. This chain uses TRBV11-2 with TRBJ1-1; D gene uncertain. This CDR3 contains 13 residues. Trimming pared 1 base from V and 5 bases from J, leaving 8 bases between. Germline CDR1 reads SGHAT; CDR2 reads FQNNGV.

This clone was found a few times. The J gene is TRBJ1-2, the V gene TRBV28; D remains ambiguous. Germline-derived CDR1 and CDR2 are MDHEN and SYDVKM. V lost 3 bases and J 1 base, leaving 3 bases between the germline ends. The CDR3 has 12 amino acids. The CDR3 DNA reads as TGTGCCAGCAGTTTCGGTAACTATGGCTACACCTTC. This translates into CASSFGNYGYTF.

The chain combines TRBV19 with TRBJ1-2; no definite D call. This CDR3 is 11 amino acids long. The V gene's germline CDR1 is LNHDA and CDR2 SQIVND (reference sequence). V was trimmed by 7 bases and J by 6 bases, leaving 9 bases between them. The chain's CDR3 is CASTHGDGYTF. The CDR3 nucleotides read TGTGCCAGTACCCACGGGGATGGCTACACCTTC.

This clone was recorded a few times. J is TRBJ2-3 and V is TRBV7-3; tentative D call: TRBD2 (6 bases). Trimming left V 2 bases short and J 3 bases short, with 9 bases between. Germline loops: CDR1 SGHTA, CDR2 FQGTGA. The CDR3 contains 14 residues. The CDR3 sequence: CASSLSSGTDTQYF. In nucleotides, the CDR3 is TGTGCCAGCAGCTTATCGAGCGGGACAGATACGCAGTATTTT.

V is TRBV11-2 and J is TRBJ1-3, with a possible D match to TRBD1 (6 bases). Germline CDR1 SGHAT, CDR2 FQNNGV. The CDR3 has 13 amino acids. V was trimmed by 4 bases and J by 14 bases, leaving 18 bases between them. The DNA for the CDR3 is TGTGCCAGCAGCTCCGCTAGGGCGGGGGGCCTATATTTT. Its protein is CASSSARAGGLYF.

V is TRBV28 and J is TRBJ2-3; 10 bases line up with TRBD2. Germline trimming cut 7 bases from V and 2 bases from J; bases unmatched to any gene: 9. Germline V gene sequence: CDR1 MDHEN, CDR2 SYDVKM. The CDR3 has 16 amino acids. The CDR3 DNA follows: TGTGCCAGCACCGATAACCTAGCGGGGGCCACAGATACGCAGTATTTT. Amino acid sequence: CASTDNLAGATDTQYF.

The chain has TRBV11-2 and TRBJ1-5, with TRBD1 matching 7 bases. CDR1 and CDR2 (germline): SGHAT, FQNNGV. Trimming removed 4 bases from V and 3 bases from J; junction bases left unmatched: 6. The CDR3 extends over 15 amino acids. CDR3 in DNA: TGTGCCAGCAGCTCCGGACAGGCCCACAATCAGCCCCAGCATTTT. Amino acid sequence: CASSSGQAHNQPQHF.

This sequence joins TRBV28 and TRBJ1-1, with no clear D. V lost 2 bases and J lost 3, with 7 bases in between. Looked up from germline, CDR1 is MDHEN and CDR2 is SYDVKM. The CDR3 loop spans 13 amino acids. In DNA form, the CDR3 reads TGTGCCAGCAGTTTACGTCCAGACACTGAAGCTTTCTTT. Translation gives CASSLRPDTEAFF.

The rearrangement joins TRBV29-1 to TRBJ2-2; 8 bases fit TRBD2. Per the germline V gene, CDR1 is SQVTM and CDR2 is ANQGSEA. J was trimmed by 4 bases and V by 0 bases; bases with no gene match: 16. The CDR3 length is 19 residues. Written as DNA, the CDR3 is TGCAGCGTTGAAGATTCGGGAATTAGCGGGAAATGGTCCACCGGGGAGCTGTTTTTT. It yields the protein CSVEDSGISGKWSTGELFF.

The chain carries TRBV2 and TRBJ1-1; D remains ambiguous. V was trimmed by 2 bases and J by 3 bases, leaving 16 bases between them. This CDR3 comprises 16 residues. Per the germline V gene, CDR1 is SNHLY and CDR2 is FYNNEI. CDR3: CASSEQRGRSDTEAFF. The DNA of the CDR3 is TGTGCCAGCAGTGAACAGCGCGGCAGATCGGACACTGAAGCTTTCTTT. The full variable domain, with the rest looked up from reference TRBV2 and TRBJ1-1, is EPEVTQTPSHQVTQMGQEVILRCVPISNHLYFYWYRQILGQKVEFLVSFYNNEISEKSEIFDDQFSVERPDGSNFTLKIRSTKLEDSAMYFCASSEQRGRSDTEAFFGQGTRLTVV.

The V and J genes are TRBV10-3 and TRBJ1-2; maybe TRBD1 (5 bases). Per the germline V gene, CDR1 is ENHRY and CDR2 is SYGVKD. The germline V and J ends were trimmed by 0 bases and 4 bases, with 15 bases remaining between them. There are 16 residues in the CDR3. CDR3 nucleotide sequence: TGTGCCATCAGTGAGTCGGAGGGGAAGGGATCCTATGGCTACACCTTC. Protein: CAISESEGKGSYGYTF.

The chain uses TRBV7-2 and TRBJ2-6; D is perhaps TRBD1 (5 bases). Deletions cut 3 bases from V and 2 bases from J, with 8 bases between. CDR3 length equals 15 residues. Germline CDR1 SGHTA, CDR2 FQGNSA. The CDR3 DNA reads TGTGCCAGCAGCTTGACAGCACCTGGGGCCAACGTCCTGACTTTC. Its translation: CASSLTAPGANVLTF.

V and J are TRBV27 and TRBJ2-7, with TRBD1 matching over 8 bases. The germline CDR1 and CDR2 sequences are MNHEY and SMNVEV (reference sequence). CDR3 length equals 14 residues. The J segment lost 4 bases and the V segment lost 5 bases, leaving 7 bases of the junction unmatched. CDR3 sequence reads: CASSRTGWTYEQYF. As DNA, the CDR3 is TGTGCCAGCAGTCGGACAGGGTGGACATACGAGCAGTACTTC.

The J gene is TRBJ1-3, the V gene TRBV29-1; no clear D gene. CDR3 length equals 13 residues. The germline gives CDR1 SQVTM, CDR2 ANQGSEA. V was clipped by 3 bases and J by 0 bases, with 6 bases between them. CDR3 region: CSVETFSGNTIYF. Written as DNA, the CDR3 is TGCAGCGTTGAGACTTTCTCTGGAAACACCATATATTTT.

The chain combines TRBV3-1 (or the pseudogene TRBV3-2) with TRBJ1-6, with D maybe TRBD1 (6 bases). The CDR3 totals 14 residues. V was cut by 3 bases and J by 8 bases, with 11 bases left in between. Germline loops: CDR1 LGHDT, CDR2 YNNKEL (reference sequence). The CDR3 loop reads CASSQVDRDSPLHF. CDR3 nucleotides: TGTGCCAGCAGCCAGGTGGACAGAGATTCACCCCTCCACTTT.

This CDR3 is CASSPLGSGGDQPQHF. The CDR3 DNA sequence: TGTGCCAGCAGCCCCCTCGGGAGTGGGGGGGATCAGCCCCAGCATTTT. The chain combines TRBV5-8 with TRBJ1-5, with TRBD1 as a possible D gene (5 bases). The CDR3 has 16 residues. Germline CDR1 is SGHTS and CDR2 is YDEGEE. Deletions cut 4 bases from V and 5 bases from J, with 19 bases between.

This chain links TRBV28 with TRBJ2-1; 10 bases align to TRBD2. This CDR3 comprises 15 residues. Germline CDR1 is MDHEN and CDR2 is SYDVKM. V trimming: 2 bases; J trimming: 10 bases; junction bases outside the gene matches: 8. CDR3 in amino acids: CASSLILAGVQEQFF. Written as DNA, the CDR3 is TGTGCCAGCAGTTTAATCCTAGCGGGAGTGCAGGAGCAGTTCTTC. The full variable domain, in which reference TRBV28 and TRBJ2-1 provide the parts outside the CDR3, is DVKVTQSSRYLVKRTGEKVFLECVQDMDHENMFWYRQDPGLGLRLIYFSYDVKMKEKGDIPEGYSVSREKKERFSLILESASTNQTSMYLCASSLILAGVQEQFFGPGTRLTVL.

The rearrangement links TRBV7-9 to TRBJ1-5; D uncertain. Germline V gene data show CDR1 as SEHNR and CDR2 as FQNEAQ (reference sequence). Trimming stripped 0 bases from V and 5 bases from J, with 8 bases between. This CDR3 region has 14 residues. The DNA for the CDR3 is TGTGCCAGCAGCTTAGCGAACAAAGATCAGCCCCAGCATTTT. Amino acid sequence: CASSLANKDQPQHF.

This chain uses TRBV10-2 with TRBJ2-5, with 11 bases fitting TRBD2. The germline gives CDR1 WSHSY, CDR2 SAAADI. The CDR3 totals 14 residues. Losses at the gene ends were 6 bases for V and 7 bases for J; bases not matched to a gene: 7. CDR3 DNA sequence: TGCGCCAGCAGCTTAGCGGGAGGGGGCGGGACCCAGTACTTC. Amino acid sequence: CASSLAGGGGTQYF.

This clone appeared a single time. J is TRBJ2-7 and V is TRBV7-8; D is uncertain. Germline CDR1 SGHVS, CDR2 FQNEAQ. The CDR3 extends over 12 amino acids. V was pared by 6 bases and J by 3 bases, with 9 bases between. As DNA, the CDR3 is TGTGCCAGCAGTTCCCTATACTACGAGCAGTACTTC. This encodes CASSSLYYEQYF.